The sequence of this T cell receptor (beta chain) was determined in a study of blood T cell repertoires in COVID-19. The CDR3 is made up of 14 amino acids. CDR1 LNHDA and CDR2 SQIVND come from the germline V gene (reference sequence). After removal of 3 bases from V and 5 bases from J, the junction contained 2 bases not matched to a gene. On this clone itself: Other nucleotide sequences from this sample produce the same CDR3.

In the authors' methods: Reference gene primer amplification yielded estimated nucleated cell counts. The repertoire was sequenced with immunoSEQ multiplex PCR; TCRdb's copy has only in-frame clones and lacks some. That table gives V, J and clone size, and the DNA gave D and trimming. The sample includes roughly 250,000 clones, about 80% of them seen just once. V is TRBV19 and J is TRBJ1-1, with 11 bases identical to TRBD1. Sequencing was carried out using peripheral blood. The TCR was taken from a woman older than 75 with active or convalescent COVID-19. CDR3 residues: CASSMDRGRTEAFF. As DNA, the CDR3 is TGTGCCAGTAGTATGGACAGGGGGCGAACTGAAGCTTTCTTT.